Here is one T cell receptor (beta chain) with its context. The method was immunoSEQ multiplex PCR; TCRdb's version includes in-frame clones alone and lacks a portion of them. The table has more than 250,000 clones, around 83% seen once. The data are from a study of blood T cell repertoires in COVID-19. Study overall: Sources were T cells, B-cell-depleted T cells, or PBMCs; the material itself was cDNA or gDNA.

Germline CDR1 and CDR2: MNHEY and SVGEGT. The trim removed 0 bases at V and 2 bases at J, leaving 1 base unmatched. This CDR3 has 15 residues. V and J are TRBV6-2 or TRBV6-3 and TRBJ2-5; 9 nucleotides agree with TRBD1. The sequenced material came from peripheral blood. The receptor was derived from a woman aged 50 to 65 with acute or convalescent COVID-19. The CDR3 protein is CASSYSGTGQETQYF. As DNA, the CDR3 is TGTGCCAGCAGTTACTCAGGGACAGGGCAAGAGACCCAGTACTTC.